This is a list of T cell receptor beta chains from one sample in a study of beta chain features in type 1 diabetes. The data were produced by immunoSEQ multiplex PCR, yet TCRdb's version contains in-frame clones alone and is incomplete. This table holds roughly 150,000 clones, over 7.5% found once. The sample taken for sequencing was central memory CD4+ T cells from blood. The receptors were sampled from a woman aged 18-29 years in good health. Each CDR3 is given with its conserved first and last residue. The order of the fields is CDR3 length, clone size, J gene, V gene, D gene, CDR3 protein, CDR3 DNA. D genes are given only for firm matches. Clone size is not always given. Where it is, it says once, few, many or a class for expanded clones.

12,few,TRBJ2-5,TRBV6-6,.,CASKLPQETQYF,TGTGCCAGCAAGCTGCCGCAAGAGACCCAGTACTTC
16,.,TRBJ2-7,TRBV4-1,TRBD1,CASSHPGTGRSYEQYF,TGCGCCAGCAGCCACCCCGGGACAGGTCGATCCTACGAGCAGTACTTC
16,few,TRBJ2-3,TRBV28,TRBD2,CASFPPSGKSTDTQYF,TGTGCCAGCTTCCCTCCGAGCGGGAAGAGCACAGATACGCAGTATTTT
15,.,TRBJ2-3,TRBV9,.,CASSVGVGGTDTQYF,TGTGCCAGCAGCGTAGGGGTGGGCGGCACAGATACGCAGTATTTT
16,few,TRBJ1-5,TRBV19,TRBD1,CASSIYGAGGNQPQHF,TGTGCCAGTAGTATCTACGGGGCAGGGGGGAACCAGCCCCAGCATTTT
16,many,TRBJ2-3,TRBV14,.,CASSQDGGTSTDTQYF,TGTGCCAGCAGCCAAGACGGCGGTACTAGCACAGATACGCAGTATTTT
14,.,TRBJ1-2,TRBV5-6,.,CASSLEDRNYGYTF,TGTGCCAGCAGCTTGGAGGACAGAAACTATGGCTACACCTTC
15,many,TRBJ2-1,TRBV7-3,TRBD2,CASSPGLAGVHEQFF,TGTGCCAGCAGCCCAGGACTAGCGGGAGTACATGAGCAGTTCTTC
12,few,TRBJ2-7,TRBV10-3,.,CAIKAETYEQYF,TGTGCCATCAAGGCGGAAACTTACGAGCAGTACTTC
14,few,TRBJ1-1,TRBV7-9,TRBD1,CASSRDSANTEAFF,TGTGCCAGCAGCAGGGACAGCGCTAACACTGAAGCTTTCTTT
16,.,TRBJ2-3,TRBV6-6,TRBD2,CASRGETSGSTDTQYF,TGTGCCAGCAGGGGGGAGACTAGCGGGAGCACAGATACGCAGTATTTT
13,.,TRBJ1-5,TRBV11-2,.,CASSYTGRQPQHF,TGTGCCAGCAGCTATACAGGGCGTCAGCCCCAGCATTTT
14,.,TRBJ2-2,TRBV18,TRBD1,CASSGQKNTGELFF,TGTGCCAGCTCGGGACAGAAGAACACCGGGGAGCTGTTTTTT
14,.,TRBJ2-5,TRBV18,TRBD2,CASSPPAGAETQYF,TGTGCCAGCTCACCACCTGCGGGAGCGGAGACCCAGTACTTC
13,few,TRBJ2-2,TRBV29-1,.,CTLRVPNTGELFF,TGCACCCTGCGTGTACCGAACACCGGGGAGCTGTTTTTT
15,few,TRBJ2-1,TRBV6-6,.,CASSPVGGSYNEQFF,TGTGCCAGCAGCCCCGTGGGGGGTTCCTACAATGAGCAGTTCTTC
11,few,TRBJ2-1,TRBV29-1,.,CSVDSYNEQFF,TGCAGCGTTGACAGCTACAATGAGCAGTTCTTC
15,few,TRBJ1-1,TRBV5-1,.,CASSLVPGVGTEAFF,TGCGCCAGCAGCTTGGTACCAGGGGTGGGCACTGAAGCTTTCTTT
15,.,TRBJ1-1,TRBV5-8,.,CASSLMPGSNTEAFF,TGTGCCAGCAGCCTCATGCCAGGTAGTAACACTGAAGCTTTCTTT
17,few,TRBJ1-3,TRBV7-9,.,CASSLGVKGIPGNTIYF,TGTGCCAGCAGCTTAGGAGTGAAGGGGATCCCTGGAAACACCATATATTTT
15,few,TRBJ1-2,TRBV5-1,TRBD1,CASSSDPGQGGGYTF,TGCGCCAGCAGCTCGGATCCGGGACAGGGGGGTGGCTACACCTTC
15,.,TRBJ2-1,TRBV4-1,TRBD1,CASSPGQGPYNEQFF,TGCGCCAGCAGCCCGGGACAGGGTCCATACAATGAGCAGTTCTTC